The rows below give T cell receptor beta chains drawn from one sample of a study of blood T cell repertoires in COVID-19. The assay was immunoSEQ multiplex PCR, and TCRdb's table has in-frame clones only and misses some. The sample contains about 180,000 clones, 70% to 85% of which appear only once. The sample taken for sequencing was PBMCs or T cells enriched from blood (not recorded which). Receptor source: a woman between 45 and 60 years old who had recovered from COVID-19. CDR3s include the opening cysteine and the closing phenylalanine or tryptophan. The D gene is left open where the match is weak. Only part of the rows carry a size: once, few, many, or a class if the clone is expanded.

TRBJ1-2 | - | - | TRBV28 | TGTGCCAGCATTGGGGTCGGGGGGGCCCTTAACTATGGCTACACCTTC | CASIGVGGALNYGYTF
TRBJ1-1 | - | - | TRBV5-5 | TGTGCCAGCAGCCCTAAGTCAGGGCCGAACACTGAAGCTTTCTTT | CASSPKSGPNTEAFF
TRBJ1-2 | - | TRBD1 | TRBV9 | TGTGCCAGCAGTGCCCGGGACAGTCCAGACTATGGCTACACCTTC | CASSARDSPDYGYTF
TRBJ1-3 | - | - | TRBV28 | TGTGCCAGCAGTTTATCAGGGCCCCACTCTGGAAACACCATATATTTT | CASSLSGPHSGNTIYF
TRBJ2-7 | once | TRBD2 | TRBV19 | TGTGCCAGTAGTGTAGCGGGAGAAATCCACGAGCAGTACTTC | CASSVAGEIHEQYF
TRBJ1-5 | few | - | TRBV10-1 | TGCGCCAGTGAGGACAGCTCCTATCAGCCCCAGCATTTT | CASEDSSYQPQHF
TRBJ1-1 | - | TRBD1 | TRBV7-2 | TGTGCCAGCAGCATAAATCCGGGACAGTTGAACACTGAAGCTTTCTTT | CASSINPGQLNTEAFF
TRBJ2-5 | - | TRBD2 | TRBV2 | TGTGCCAGCAGTGAAGCAGGGCTAGCGGAAGAGACCCAGTACTTC | CASSEAGLAEETQYF
TRBJ1-1 | once | - | TRBV6-9 | TGTGCCAGCACCGGGGTAGGAGCTTTCTTT | CASTGVGAFF
TRBJ1-1 | once | - | TRBV9 | TGTGCCAGCAGCGTCCGGGACACCGATGAAGCTTTCTTT | CASSVRDTDEAFF
TRBJ2-7 | once | - | TRBV7-3 | TGTGCCAGCAGCTCTTCTGCCGGGACTCTCCACTTC | CASSSSAGTLHF